This TCR delta chain emerged from a study of γδ T cells in repeated Plasmodium falciparum infection. Whole-study context: The natural-infection arm compared Malian children under seasonal malaria with matched Australian children.

This clone was recorded a few times. The translation of this DNA and the TCRdb protein of a much larger clone differ at residue 8, probably owing to a read error; the protein shown here is translated from the DNA. Gammadelta T cells were flow-sorted from PBMC into Vgamma9/Vdelta2+ and Vdelta2-negative populations for bulk analysis. TCRdb reprocessed the multiplex PCR reads using CATT. The sample holds 50,000 or so delta-chain clones; less than 2% are singletons and the top ten take 7.5% to 10%. Germline V CDR1 and CDR2: TSWWSYY, QGS. Trimming took off 1 base at V and 3 bases at J, with 12 bases between the two ends. This CDR3 spans 15 amino acids.

The V gene is TRDV1, the J gene TRDJ1; tentatively, D is TRDD1 (5 bases). The TCR originated in a pool of human donors (malaria-infected and uninfected, not separated). The specimen was gamma-delta T cells from blood. CDR3 in amino acids: CALGEPDNRADKLIF. The CDR3 bases are TGTGCTCTTGGGGAACCGGACAATAGGGCCGATAAACTCATCTTT.